The 18 T cell receptor beta chains presented below share a single source sample, sequenced in a study of CD4 and CD8 cells across lung adenocarcinoma regions. TCRdb analysed the PCR reads with MiXCR anew, one entry per CDR3 protein. The sample includes fewer than 20,000 distinct CDR3 sequences, roughly three fifths seen only once; the top ten take around a third. Sequencing input: CD8+ T cells from the center of a lung tumor. These receptors all stem from a female donor with lung adenocarcinoma. The CD4 and CD8 labels of this study may be unreliable.

On this clonotype: Mismatch with germline at one junction end may stem from a read error. This chain joins TRBV10-3 and TRBJ2-3; D is possibly TRBD2 (9 bases). This CDR3 comprises 14 residues. Germline CDR1 reads ENHRY; CDR2 reads SYGVKD. DNA for the CDR3: TGTGGCATCAGGGGGCGGGGGGGCAAAAATACGCAGTATTTC. Translated, it gives CGIRGRGGKNTQYF.

On this clonotype: Germline is not matched at one junction end, which may reflect a read error. The gene calls are TRBV27 and TRBJ2-1; no clear D gene. The CDR3 runs 14 residues. Germline values: CDR1 MNHEY, CDR2 SMNVEV (reference sequence). CDR3 bases: TGTGCCAGCGGGATCTTATGCGGCAAAAACACGCAGTACTTT. This sequence encodes CASGILCGKNTQYF.

As to this clonotype: A read error is possible here, since a much larger clone lies one base away. The chain combines TRBV7-6 with TRBJ2-4; 7 nucleotides match TRBD1. The assigned J gene may be wrong: the sequence end matches TRBJ2-1 better. CDR3 length: 16 amino acids. Per the germline V gene, CDR1 is SGHVS and CDR2 is FNYEAQ. The CDR3 protein is CASSLRAAGGRETQFF. The DNA for the CDR3 is TGTGCCAGCAGCTTAAGGGCGGCAGGGGGTAGGGAGACCCAGTTCTTC.

This clonotype was recorded at least ten times. The chain links TRBV6-1 to TRBJ1-6, with TRBD1 identical over 7 bases. Germline V CDR1 and CDR2: MNHNS, SASEGT. This CDR3 region has 16 residues. V lost 6 bases, J lost 9 bases, and 14 bases stayed unmatched. The CDR3 coding sequence is TGTGCCAGCAGGCGAAACACAGGGGCCGAGGGTTCACCCCTCCACTTT. This codes for CASRRNTGAEGSPLHF.

The gene calls are TRBV11-2 and TRBJ2-7; TRBD1 matches at 9 bases. CDR3 length: 14 residues. Germline V gene sequence: CDR1 SGHAT, CDR2 FQNNGV. V trimming: 1 base; J trimming: 6 bases; junction bases outside the gene matches: 4. The CDR3 DNA sequence: TGTGCCAGCAGCTTAGGACAGGGGGGTAGCGAGCAGTACTTC. The encoded protein is CASSLGQGGSEQYF. Supplemented by reference TRBV11-2 and TRBJ2-7, the full variable domain reads EAGVAQSPRYKIIEKRQSVAFWCNPISGHATLYWYQQILGQGPKLLIQFQNNGVVDDSQLPKDRFSAERLKGVDSTLKIQPAKLEDSAVYLCASSLGQGGSEQYFGPGTRLTVT.

This clonotype was recorded many times. The rearrangement links TRBV6-1 to TRBJ1-1, with D unresolved. This CDR3 is built from 11 residues. Germline lookup yields CDR1 MNHNS and CDR2 SASEGT. Trimming shortened V by 6 bases and J by 3 bases, and 5 bases separated the two germline ends. The CDR3 nucleotides read TGTGCCAGCAGGGGATACACTGAAGCTTTCTTT. Its translation: CASRGYTEAFF.

This clonotype was observed a handful of times. J is TRBJ2-1 and V is TRBV6-1, with 12 positions matching TRBD1. With V trimmed by 6 bases and J by 8 bases, 5 bases remained unmatched. The germline gives CDR1 MNHNS, CDR2 SASEGT. The CDR3 is made up of 14 amino acids. The CDR3 DNA sequence: TGTGCCAGCAGGGGACAGGGGGCGCGGGATGAGCAGTTCTTC. Its protein is CASRGQGARDEQFF.

This chain joins TRBV10-3 and TRBJ2-3; TRBD2 is a possible D gene (7 bases). Matching the DNA end better, TRBJ2-7 makes the J call doubtful. Looked up from germline, CDR1 is ENHRY and CDR2 is SYGVKD. This CDR3 is 15 amino acids long. This chain's CDR3 is CAGGPGGRDPDTQYF. The DNA for the CDR3 is TGTGCCGGGGGTCCGGGGGGCCGGGACCCAGATACGCAGTACTTC.

The sample holds many counts of this clonotype. The chain combines TRBV25-1 with TRBJ1-5, with D possibly being TRBD1 (5 bases). The CDR3 has 15 amino acids. V was trimmed by 3 bases and J by 3 bases, leaving 12 bases between them. The germline CDR1 and CDR2 sequences are MGHDK and SYGVNS. The CDR3 DNA reads as TGTGCCAGCAGTGAGGCATGGGACGACAATCAGCCCCAGCATTTT. It is translated as CASSEAWDDNQPQHF.

The chain employs TRBV20-1 and TRBJ2-1; D unclear. CDR3 length: 10 amino acids. The germline V gene encodes CDR1 DFQATT and CDR2 SNEGSKA (reference sequence). The ends were cut back, 2 bases at V and 6 bases at J, with 2 bases in the middle. The CDR3 reads CSARRNEQFF. Here the CDR3 DNA reads TGCAGTGCTAGACGCAATGAGCAGTTCTTC.

This clonotype was observed a single time. V usage is TRBV6-1 and J usage is TRBJ2-2; a possible D gene is TRBD2 (6 bases). Trimming removed 2 bases from V and 4 bases from J, with 14 bases in between. The CDR3 is 16 residues long. CDR1 and CDR2 from the germline V gene are MNHNS and SASEGT. CDR3 coding DNA: TGTGCCAGCAGTGAACCGGGGGTAGTGGGCACCGGGGAGCTGTTTTTT. This encodes CASSEPGVVGTGELFF.

Within the sample, this clonotype is medium-sized (0.01 to 0.1%). The chain has TRBV6-5 and TRBJ2-7; D ambiguous. Germline V CDR1 and CDR2: MNHEY, SVGAGI. Trimming removed 0 bases at V and 0 bases at J, with 12 bases between. CDR3 length: 16 residues. CDR3 coding DNA: TGTGCCAGCAGTTACTCGCGGTTTCCTGGCTCCTACGAGCAGTACTTC. This gives the protein CASSYSRFPGSYEQYF.

The chain is built from TRBV6-1 and TRBJ2-1; D uncertain. Trimming shortened V by 7 bases and J by 4 bases, and 5 bases separated the two germline ends. The germline gives CDR1 MNHNS, CDR2 SASEGT. The CDR3 contains 11 residues. As DNA, the CDR3 is TGTGCCAGCACCCATTACAATGAGCAGTTCTTC. It specifies CASTHYNEQFF.

About this clonotype itself: Because the CDR3's place on the DNA is in doubt, the DNA is left out and the CDR3 is given as listed by TCRdb. The V gene is TRBV6-1, the J gene TRBJ2-4; TRBD1 is the table's D call, not checked against the DNA. CDR1 MNHNS and CDR2 SASEGT come from the germline V gene. Including both end residues, the CDR3 is 15 amino acids long. Here the CDR3 reads CASGVGVGAKNTQYF.

Points on this clonotype: One end of the junction does not line up with germline, which may come from a read error. The chain combines TRBV25-1 with TRBJ2-4, with 10 bases identical to TRBD2. This CDR3 has 14 residues. The germline V gene has CDR1 MGHDK and CDR2 SYGVNS. CDR3 protein: CAGSGGGGKNIQYF. In nucleotides, the CDR3 is TGTGCCGGGAGCGGGGGGGGTGGAAAAAACATCCAGTACTTC. Using reference TRBV25-1 and TRBJ2-4 for the parts outside the CDR3, the full variable domain is EADIYQTPRYLVIGTGKKITLECSQTMGHDKMYWYQQDPGMELHLIHYSYGVNSTEKGDLSSESTVSRIRTEHFPLTLESARPSHTSQYLCAGSGGGGKNIQYFGAGTRLSVL.

Remarks on this clonotype: Germline is not matched at one junction end, which may reflect a read error. V and J are TRBV6-1 and TRBJ2-5, with 7 bases fitting TRBD2. The CDR3 totals 16 residues. CDR1 and CDR2 (germline): MNHNS, SASEGT. The CDR3 region has the DNA TGTGCCAGCGGGGGTAGCGGGCACCGAGCCCAAGATACGCAGTATTTC. This codes for CASGGSGHRAQDTQYF.

This chain links TRBV6-1 with TRBJ2-5; no reliable D call. Germline CDR1 and CDR2: MNHNS and SASEGT. The CDR3 contains 12 residues. Trimming stripped 2 bases from V and 11 bases from J, with 12 bases between. DNA for the CDR3: TGTGCCAGCAGTGAACTGCTGGGTTTGCAGTACTTC. This codes for CASSELLGLQYF.

The chain joins TRBV10-2 to TRBJ2-1; 11 nucleotides agree with TRBD2. The J call may be faulty, since TRBJ2-7 better matches the DNA end. This CDR3 region has 14 residues. The germline V gene encodes CDR1 WSHSY and CDR2 SAAADI. CDR3 nucleotides: TGCGCCAGCAAGCTAGCGGGGGGAAACAATGAGCAGTACTTC. Its protein is CASKLAGGNNEQYF.